This record covers a single TCR beta chain. The antigen it binds to is not known. Per-nucleotide qualities are absent, and no much larger clonotype sits a single base away. In light of the paper, this sample's time point label describes: week 35, safety follow-up. Every vaccine dose consisted of 300 ug of a 20-mer mutant IDH1 peptide in Montanide, administered subcutaneously together with topical imiquimod. Across visits V03 through V10, patients got a total of eight vaccinations, given in weeks 1, 3, 5, 7, 11, 15, 19 and 23. All donors had newly diagnosed IDH1-mutant astrocytomas of WHO grade 3 or 4 that showed loss of nuclear ATRX. The samples were drawn from NOA16, a multicentre, single-arm, open-label phase I trial in Germany that tested a mutant IDH1 peptide vaccine in humans for the first time. Genomic DNA for TCRB sequencing was extracted from EDTA blood using the DNeasy Blood and Tissue Kit.

The data derive from a study of a mutant IDH1 vaccine in newly diagnosed glioma (dated by TCRdb to the early 2020s). As for the study more broadly: In the chemotherapy-containing groups, vaccination started alongside temozolomide cycles, whereas in patients who had radiotherapy alone it started 4-6 weeks after radiotherapy. Of the roughly 32 patients who were treated, around 62% were male and 37.5% were female, and the mean age was roughly 40 years. Before enrollment, most patients had been given radiochemotherapy with temozolomide as standard therapy, while the rest had received either radiotherapy alone or temozolomide alone. The week-35 safety follow-up took place at visit V12, and the week-47 end of study took place at visit V13. Peripheral blood was drawn at six visits: V03 (baseline), V05, V07, V10, V12 and V13. Longitudinal TCRB deep sequencing was done for 25 treated patients, wherever samples were available for exploratory analyses.

Libraries were built with the immunoSEQ multiplex PCR assay. The hsTCRB Kit was used according to the manufacturer's protocol to amplify rearranged TCR beta chain sequences. An Illumina MiSeq was used to sequence the TCRB libraries. Per the original workflow: Demultiplexing, trimming and gene mapping were performed with the kit vendor's proprietary platform. In its TCRdb copy, this immuneACCESS table keeps in-frame sequences only and misses some clones. Where compared with another copy, unresolved V genes explain less than half of these, and the others have no known cause. For V, J and clone size, that table is used; D and trimming come from the DNA. This sample gives over 40,000 clones in total; 80% to 85% of them show up just once. Together, the top ten hold 4.5% to 5.5% of the sample. The investigation overall reported the following: According to the authors, sample limitations meant that analyses of patient blood samples could not be reproduced. Immune responses induced by the vaccine were seen in more than 85% of patients across multiple MHC alleles. Pseudoprogression seemed to be unrelated to changes in the top peripheral T cell clonotypes found by TCRB sequencing. Availability determined which PBMC samples were chosen for TCRB deep sequencing.

This material consisted of PBMCs, taken from a glioma patient whose treatment included an IDH1 peptide vaccine. The clonotype originates from a woman aged 35 to 49 with glioma. Some clones in this sample may be carry-over from other donors' samples.

Here is the DNA: TGCGCCAGCAGTGAGCAGTTGAACACTGAAGCTTTCTTT. The translation is CASSEQLNTEAFF. The rearranged chain carries TRBV10-1 and TRBJ1-1; the D gene cannot be resolved reliably. V is clipped by 2 bases and J by 0 bases, and the sequence between their germline boundaries is 4 bases long. CDR1 and CDR2 were assigned from the germline V gene (reference sequence) as WNHNN and SYGVQD. The CDR3 runs 13 amino acids, cysteine and phenylalanine included. Kept here is only the CDR3 DNA, which spans 39 bases and is read in frame from base 1.